These 19 T cell receptor beta chains originate from one sample sequenced in a study of blood T cells in healthy people across ages. A sample-barcoded 5' primer and a J-beta primer mix were used in a second PCR of roughly 7 to 12 cycles. Using its own MiXCR run on the 5' RACE reads, TCRdb lists one record per CDR3 protein. The sample gives about 730,000 distinct CDR3 sequences, 43% of which show up once; 20% to 25% is in the top ten. The sequenced sample was blood. These receptors were collected from a woman aged 60-75 years in good health.

With regard to this clonotype: The junction and the germline gene differ at one end; a read error may be behind it. J is TRBJ2-3 and V is TRBV27; perhaps TRBD1 as D (5 bases). The CDR3 loop spans 16 amino acids. CDR1 MNHEY and CDR2 SMNVEV come from the germline V gene (reference sequence). Here the CDR3 reads CACSLYSTDSTDTQYF. The CDR3 nucleotides are TGTGCCTGCAGTTTGTACTCGACAGATAGCACAGATACGCAGTATTTT.

A remark on this clonotype: The junction does not match germline at one end; this may be a read error. The chain has TRBV20-1 and TRBJ2-4, with TRBD2 matching over 11 bases. From germline, CDR1 is DFQATT and CDR2 SNEGSKA (reference sequence). CDR3 length: 15 amino acids. For the CDR3, the DNA is TGCAGTGCTTTGCCTAGCGGGAGGATCCCTGACATCCAGTACTTC. Protein sequence: CSALPSGRIPDIQYF.

The chain uses TRBV6-1 and TRBJ2-7, with D uncertain. The germline V and J ends were trimmed by 3 bases and 1 base, with 7 bases remaining between them. CDR1 is MNHNS and CDR2 is SASEGT in the germline V gene. The CDR3 totals 13 residues. The CDR3 DNA is TGTGCCAGCAGTGACGCGCTTTCCTACGAGCAGTACTTC. It specifies CASSDALSYEQYF.

There are a few counts of this clonotype. V is TRBV5-6 and J is TRBJ1-2; perhaps TRBD1 as D (5 bases). V lost 1 base and J 6 bases, leaving 16 bases between the germline ends. CDR1 is SGHDT and CDR2 is YYEEEE in the germline V gene. The CDR3 is 15 amino acids. The CDR3 here is CASSLIVGARDGYTF. The CDR3, as DNA: TGTGCCAGCAGCTTGATAGTAGGGGCCCGGGATGGCTACACCTTC.

J is TRBJ2-5 and V is TRBV9, with 10 bases fitting TRBD1. The CDR3 loop spans 15 amino acids. The J segment lost 11 bases and the V segment lost 3 bases, leaving 13 bases of the junction unmatched. Per germline, CDR1 SGDLS and CDR2 YYNGEE. In DNA form, the CDR3 reads TGTGCCAGCAGCGAGGGACAGGGGTATTACAATGAGCAGTACTTC. This translates into CASSEGQGYYNEQYF.

The chain combines TRBV2 with TRBJ2-1, with D possibly being TRBD2 (6 bases). In germline, CDR1 is SNHLY, CDR2 FYNNEI. V gave up 1 base and J gave up 4 bases, with 14 bases separating them. This CDR3 has 16 residues. CDR3 residues: CASSEGRGRIYNEQFF. CDR3 bases: TGTGCCAGCAGTGAAGGACGGGGGAGAATTTACAATGAGCAGTTCTTC.

This clonotype was observed at least ten times. The rearrangement uses TRBV29-1 and TRBJ2-5, with 10 bases aligning to TRBD2. Germline CDR1 SQVTM, CDR2 ANQGSEA. This CDR3 has 15 residues. With 7 bases clipped from V and 9 bases from J, the junction kept 17 bases outside the gene matches. The CDR3 DNA follows: TGCAGCGCACAAGGTGGAGCGGGAGGGCTTGGGGCCCAGTACTTC. Translating gives CSAQGGAGGLGAQYF.

The V and J genes are TRBV7-2 and TRBJ2-5; 11 positions match TRBD1. V gave up 5 bases and J gave up 7 bases; unmatched junction bases: 6. This CDR3 is built from 14 residues. Germline loops: CDR1 SGHTA, CDR2 FQGNSA. This chain's CDR3 is CASSPGQGAGTQYF. Here the CDR3 DNA reads TGTGCCAGCAGCCCAGGACAGGGGGCCGGGACCCAGTACTTC.

This clonotype was picked up many times. J is TRBJ2-5 and V is TRBV24-1, with D unresolved. CDR1 KGHDR and CDR2 SFDVKD come from the germline V gene. The CDR3 covers 17 residues. V was clipped by 9 bases and J by 0 bases, with 22 bases between them. For the CDR3, the DNA is TGTGCCACCCAAACAGTGGCCACGCTGAACCACCAAGAGACCCAGTACTTC. Encoded protein: CATQTVATLNHQETQYF.

This clonotype occurred a few times. The chain employs TRBV5-1 and TRBJ2-3, with 7 nucleotides matching TRBD2. The CDR3 runs 16 residues. Germline trimming cut 0 bases from V and 2 bases from J; bases unmatched to any gene: 6. CDR1 is SGHRS and CDR2 is YFSETQ in the germline V gene. The CDR3 sequence is CASSLVAGEHTDTQYF. The CDR3 DNA reads as TGCGCCAGCAGCTTGGTGGCGGGGGAGCACACAGATACGCAGTATTTT. Together with reference TRBV5-1 and TRBJ2-3, the CDR3 gives the full variable domain: KAGVTQTPRYLIKTRGQQVTLSCSPISGHRSVSWYQQTPGQGLQFLFEYFSETQRNKGNFPGRFSGRQFSNSRSEMNVSTLELGDSALYLCASSLVAGEHTDTQYFGPGTRLTVL.

As DNA, the CDR3 is TGCAGCGTCGCCGGGCCAGCGGACTCCTACGAGCAGTACTTC. Residues: CSVAGPADSYEQYF. The genes are TRBV29-1 and TRBJ2-7, with D perhaps TRBD2 (5 bases). Germline loops: CDR1 SQVTM, CDR2 ANQGSEA. Deletions cut 6 bases from V and 0 bases from J, with 15 bases between. The CDR3 covers 14 residues.

This clonotype was seen a few times. The CDR3: CASSPKDRLTYNEQYF. DNA for the CDR3: TGTGCCAGCAGTCCTAAAGACAGGCTGACCTACAATGAGCAGTACTTC. The chain has TRBV27 and TRBJ2-1, with D maybe TRBD1 (6 bases). The J call may be wrong; the DNA end is better matched by TRBJ2-7. There are 16 residues in the CDR3. Looked up from germline, CDR1 is MNHEY and CDR2 is SMNVEV (reference sequence).

V gene TRBV20-1 combines with J gene TRBJ1-2; the D gene is possibly TRBD1 (6 bases). This CDR3 spans 13 amino acids. Trimming cost V 1 base and J 5 bases, with 11 bases left between them. CDR1 and CDR2 (germline): DFQATT, SNEGSKA (reference sequence). CDR3 loop: CSARGGQSYGYTF. The CDR3 nucleotides are TGCAGTGCTAGAGGAGGACAGTCGTATGGCTACACCTTC.

V is TRBV6-2 or TRBV6-3 and J is TRBJ2-5; 16 bases align to TRBD2. Looked up from germline, CDR1 is MNHEY and CDR2 is SVGEGT. CDR3 size: 22 residues. Trimming took 5 bases from V and 11 from J; bases not matched to a gene: 29. CDR3 DNA: TGTGCCAGCAGTAACATCGCAAACGGACTGAGTGGGACTAGCGGGAGGGCAGATGAGCAGTACTTC. Amino acids: CASSNIANGLSGTSGRADEQYF.

This clonotype has more than one count but fewer than ten. The chain carries TRBV12-3 or TRBV12-4 and TRBJ2-6; possibly TRBD2 for D (6 bases). CDR3 size: 17 residues. The germline V and J ends were trimmed by 7 bases and 3 bases, with 19 bases remaining between them. CDR3 protein: CASTLSRGSVGANVLTF. In DNA form, the CDR3 reads TGTGCCAGCACCCTAAGTCGGGGGTCGGTTGGGGCCAACGTCCTGACTTTC.

This sequence joins TRBV14 and TRBJ2-4, with D possibly being TRBD1 (6 bases). Germline V lookup: CDR1 SGHDN, CDR2 FVKESK. This CDR3 contains 15 residues. V was trimmed by 3 bases and J by 0 bases, leaving 9 bases between them. The CDR3 region has the DNA TGTGCCAGCAGCCACTGGGGGCGAGCCAAAAACATTCAGTACTTC. It is translated as CASSHWGRAKNIQYF. The entire variable domain, with the rest obtained from reference TRBV14 and TRBJ2-4, is as follows: EAGVTQFPSHSVIEKGQTVTLRCDPISGHDNLYWYRRVMGKEIKFLLHFVKESKQDESGMPNNRFLAERTGGTYSTLKVQPAELEDSGVYFCASSHWGRAKNIQYFGAGTRLSVL.

The chain is built from TRBV6-2 or TRBV6-3 and TRBJ1-5, with D perhaps TRBD1 (6 bases). The germline V gene encodes CDR1 MNHEY and CDR2 SVGEGT. Trimming removed 4 bases at V and 3 bases at J, with 13 bases between. This CDR3 has 15 amino acids. The CDR3 here is CASSFLTGFNQPQHF. The DNA of the CDR3 is TGTGCCAGCAGTTTCCTTACAGGGTTCAATCAGCCCCAGCATTTT.

This clonotype was counted only a few times. The chain is built from TRBV25-1 and TRBJ2-5, with D perhaps matching TRBD2 (6 bases). The length of the CDR3 is 14 residues. CDR1 and CDR2 (germline): MGHDK, SYGVNS. V dropped 3 bases and J dropped 7 bases, with 15 bases sitting between them. The CDR3 loop is CASSDPAGRRTQYF. The CDR3 DNA follows: TGTGCCAGCAGTGACCCGGCGGGGAGAAGGACCCAGTACTTC.

The V and J genes are TRBV18 and TRBJ2-7; TRBD2 is a possible D gene (6 bases). The CDR3 is 14 residues long. Germline V gene lookup returns CDR1 KGHSH and CDR2 LQKENI. V was shortened by 0 bases and J by 6 bases, with 12 bases between the two germline ends. CDR3 in DNA: TGTGCCAGCTCACCACCGGGGGGATCGGGCGAGCAGTACTTC. This encodes CASSPPGGSGEQYF.